This TCR beta chain was recorded in a study of graft-versus-host responses after intestinal transplantation. The repertoire was sequenced with immunoSEQ multiplex PCR; TCRdb's copy has only in-frame clones and lacks some. The sample holds about 97,000 clones, 90% seen once. The CDR3 covers 14 residues. Germline-derived CDR1 and CDR2 are PRHDT and FYEKMQ (reference sequence). Trimming took 3 bases from V and 1 from J, leaving 6 bases between them. The sequences come from PBMCs, collected roughly 68 weeks after intestinal transplant. The sequence derives from a human patient who received an intestinal transplant, so some T cells may come from the graft donor. The chain links TRBV13 to TRBJ2-2, with no clear D. CDR3 sequence (DNA): TGTGCCAGCAGCTTCGGACGGAACACCGGGGAGCTGTTTTTT. Translated, it gives CASSFGRNTGELFF.